A single T cell receptor (beta chain) is shown here with its context. Its antigen remains unknown. The sample originates from a study of CXCR3-negative and CXCR3-positive naive CD8 T cells. Study-wide points: Naive subsets had comparable surface CD5, so TRB CDR3 properties gauged TCR strength.

This CDR3 is 16 amino acids long. Germline loops: CDR1 MGHRA, CDR2 YSYEKL. The libraries of TRB cDNA were prepared using 5' RACE with UMI labels. TCRdb re-called the 5' RACE reads; one entry per CDR3 protein, DNA not given. There are fewer than 55,000 distinct CDR3 sequences in the sample, with about 1.6% held by the top ten. The genes are TRBV4-1 and TRBJ2-3; without DNA, the TCRdb call of TRBD1 cannot be checked. This receptor was identified in a human donor in good health. Some clones in this sample may be carry-over from other donors' samples. Input material: naive CXCR3- CD8+ T cells from blood. Subset noted: CD45RO-CCR7+CD27+CD95- naive CD8+ T cells lacking CXCR3 (TNR3-). This CDR3 is CASSQDKGLGTDTQYF.